These T cell receptor beta chains were read from a single sample in a study of blood T cell repertoires in COVID-19. Assay used: immunoSEQ multiplex PCR; TCRdb lists only in-frame clones, some missing. The sample records 250,000 to 350,000 clones, 70% to 90% being singletons. Input material: peripheral blood. These receptors all come from a man younger than 35 who had recovered from COVID-19. CDR3s include the opening cysteine and the closing phenylalanine or tryptophan. D genes are given only for firm matches. Size values are once, few and many counts, or a class for expanded clones, and some rows have none.

>.|.|TRBJ2-1|TRBV19
TGTGCCAGTAGTATAATCTGGGCAGGGGTTAGAAATGAGCAGTTCTTC
CASSIIWAGVRNEQFF
>.|TRBD1|TRBJ1-1|TRBV29-1
TGCAGCGCTGGGACAGGTGAAGCTTTCTTT
CSAGTGEAFF
>.|TRBD2|TRBJ2-3|TRBV6-6
TGTGCCAGCAGTTACCCCGGGACTAGCGACACAGATACGCAGTATTTT
CASSYPGTSDTDTQYF
>.|TRBD1|TRBJ1-2|TRBV9
TGTGCCAGCAGCTACCGGGACAGGGGGCTTTATGGCTACACCTTC
CASSYRDRGLYGYTF
>.|.|TRBJ1-2|TRBV7-9
TGTGCCAGCAGCCCGAACAACGGGTATGGCTACACCTTC
CASSPNNGYGYTF
>.|.|TRBJ1-1|TRBV9
TGTGCCAGCAGCCTAGGGGGGGGGCTGAACACTGAAGCTTTCTTT
CASSLGGGLNTEAFF
>.|.|TRBJ1-5|TRBV5-8
TGTGCCAGCAGCTTGGAACAGAACCCCAATCAGCCCCAGCATTTT
CASSLEQNPNQPQHF
>.|.|TRBJ2-3|TRBV6-5
TGTGCCAGCAGTTCAGACAGCCACACAGATACGCAGTATTTT
CASSSDSHTDTQYF
>once|.|TRBJ1-1|TRBV3-1/TRBV3-2
TGTGCCAGTTCCGAGGACTACCCTATGACTGAAGCTTTCTTT
CASSEDYPMTEAFF
>.|TRBD1|TRBJ2-7|TRBV5-1
TGCGCCAGCAGCTTGGCGCCGGGACAGGGCTACGAGCAGTACTTC
CASSLAPGQGYEQYF
>.|TRBD1|TRBJ2-3|TRBV9
TGTGCCAGCAGCGCACTCGGACAGGGCACAGATACGCAGTATTTT
CASSALGQGTDTQYF
>.|.|TRBJ1-4|TRBV19
TGTGCCAGTAGTATGGGCAGTACTAATGAAAAACTGTTTTTT
CASSMGSTNEKLFF
>once|.|TRBJ1-2|TRBV6-2/TRBV6-3
TGTGCCAGCAGTTACCCAGTGACTAACTATGGCTACACCTTC
CASSYPVTNYGYTF
>.|TRBD1|TRBJ1-2|TRBV9
TGTGCCAGCAGCGCCCGGGACAGGGCCTCCTATGGCTACACCTTC
CASSARDRASYGYTF
>.|TRBD1|TRBJ1-5|TRBV15
TGTGCCACCAGCAGGGAGTCTACAGGGGTCAATCAGCCCCAGCATTTT
CATSRESTGVNQPQHF
>.|.|TRBJ1-2|TRBV4-1
TGCGCCAGCAGCCAAGATGGGTCAGGGACTGACTATGGCTACACCTTC
CASSQDGSGTDYGYTF
>.|TRBD1|TRBJ2-1|TRBV9
TGTGCCAGCAGCCCTCCGGGACAGGGGATCTACAATGAGCAGTTCTTC
CASSPPGQGIYNEQFF
>.|TRBD1|TRBJ1-1|TRBV6-6
TGTGCCAGCAGTTTGACAGGGGGCAAGGGGACTGAAGCTTTCTTT
CASSLTGGKGTEAFF
>.|TRBD1|TRBJ1-3|TRBV7-2
TGTGCCAGCAGCTCCGGGACAGGGGGAAACACCATATATTTT
CASSSGTGGNTIYF
>.|.|TRBJ2-1|TRBV6-4
TGTGCCAGCAGTGACTCCTCTAGCGTAGGAGGATACAATGAGCAGTTCTTC
CASSDSSSVGGYNEQFF
>.|.|TRBJ1-1|TRBV5-1
TGCGCCAGCAGCTTCCGGGACAACATGAACACTGAAGCTTTCTTT
CASSFRDNMNTEAFF
>.|TRBD1|TRBJ1-2|TRBV7-8
TGTGCCAGCAGCCGCCAGGGGGCGCTTGGCTACACCTTC
CASSRQGALGYTF
>.|TRBD2|TRBJ2-3|TRBV9
TGTGCCAGCAGCGTGGCTAGCGGGAGTGCAGATACGCAGTATTTT
CASSVASGSADTQYF
>.|TRBD1|TRBJ2-7|TRBV3-1/TRBV3-2
TGTGCCAGCAGCCTCCTGACAGGGGATTACGAGCAGTACTTC
CASSLLTGDYEQYF
>.|TRBD2|TRBJ2-7|TRBV5-1
TGCGCCAGCAGACCAACTAGCGACTCCTACGAGCAGTACTTC
CASRPTSDSYEQYF
>.|TRBD1|TRBJ2-7|TRBV5-1
TGCGCCAGCAGCTTAGACAGGGGGCAATATTCCTACGAGCAGTACTTC
CASSLDRGQYSYEQYF
>.|.|TRBJ1-5|TRBV6-5
TGTGCCAGCAGCCCCGAGTATAGCAATCAGCCCCAGCATTTT
CASSPEYSNQPQHF
>few|TRBD2|TRBJ2-1|TRBV4-3
TGCGCCAGCAGCCAAGAACCCACTAGCGGCTACAATGAGCAGTTCTTC
CASSQEPTSGYNEQFF
>few|TRBD1|TRBJ1-1|TRBV11-3
TGTGCCAGCAGTAAGGGGGCAACTGAAGCTTTCTTT
CASSKGATEAFF
>.|.|TRBJ1-2|TRBV5-1
TGCGCCAGCAAGGAGGACGACGGGACAACTGGCTACACCTTC
CASKEDDGTTGYTF
>.|TRBD1|TRBJ1-1|TRBV4-3
TGCGCCAGCAGCCCCGGGACAGGGTACACTGAAGCTTTCTTT
CASSPGTGYTEAFF
>.|.|TRBJ1-1|TRBV20-1
TGCAGTGCTAGCCGTAATCGAGCTTTCTTT
CSASRNRAFF
>.|TRBD1|TRBJ1-1|TRBV5-1
TGCGCCAGCAGCTTGGAGGGACAGGGGTACGCTGAAGCTTTCTTT
CASSLEGQGYAEAFF
>.|TRBD2|TRBJ2-2|TRBV6-4
TGTGCCAGCAGTGACGGGGGGGCCGGGGAGCTGTTTTTT
CASSDGGAGELFF
>.|.|TRBJ2-5|TRBV3-1/TRBV3-2
TGTGCCAGCAGCCAACAGGGATCAGGGGAGACCCAGTACTTC
CASSQQGSGETQYF
>.|TRBD1|TRBJ1-1|TRBV4-1
TGCGCCAGCAGCCTGGACAGGGGAGGCACTGAAGCTTTCTTT
CASSLDRGGTEAFF
>.|.|TRBJ2-7|TRBV5-8
TGTGCCAGCAGCCACGCAACGGGGGGCCATTACGAGCAGTACTTC
CASSHATGGHYEQYF
>.|.|TRBJ2-2|TRBV5-6
TGTGCCAGCAGCTTCCCGCCGCAAGCCCCCGGGGAGCTGTTTTTT
CASSFPPQAPGELFF
>.|.|TRBJ1-1|TRBV30
TGTGCCTGGAGTGACCCAACCGGGACATTGAACACTGAAGCTTTCTTT
CAWSDPTGTLNTEAFF
>few|TRBD1|TRBJ2-1|TRBV5-1
TGCGCCAGCAGAAGGGACAGGGATGAGCAGTTCTTC
CASRRDRDEQFF
>.|.|TRBJ2-5|TRBV29-1
TGCAGCGCCCCCGGTCAGGGGTGGGAGACCCAGTACTTC
CSAPGQGWETQYF
>few|TRBD1|TRBJ1-6|TRBV6-5
TGTGCCAGCAGTTTCCAGGGGGGTCTAAATTCACCCCTCCACTTT
CASSFQGGLNSPLHF
>.|.|TRBJ1-2|TRBV7-3
TGTGCCAGCAGCTTAACGGGCGGGAACGACTATGGCTACACCTTC
CASSLTGGNDYGYTF
>.|.|TRBJ2-3|TRBV15
TGTGCCACCAGCCATAGCATTCAGGGTGATACGCAGTATTTT
CATSHSIQGDTQYF
>.|.|TRBJ2-1|TRBV11-3
TGTGCCAGCAGCCTGGGGCCTTACAATGAGCAGTTCTTC
CASSLGPYNEQFF
>.|.|TRBJ1-3|TRBV7-8
TGTGCCAGCAGCTTAGGGACTGGGTCTGGAAACACCATATATTTT
CASSLGTGSGNTIYF
>.|TRBD1|TRBJ1-1|TRBV27
TGTGCCAGCAGGCCCTACTGGGACAGCCGAGTGGCTGAAGCTTTCTTT
CASRPYWDSRVAEAFF
>.|TRBD1|TRBJ1-5|TRBV19
TGTGCCAGTAGTAGAATACCGGGACAGGGTTATCAGCCCCAGCATTTT
CASSRIPGQGYQPQHF
>.|TRBD1|TRBJ1-2|TRBV5-1
TGCGCCAGCAGCTTGGAAACAGGGGTCTATGGCTACACCTTC
CASSLETGVYGYTF
>.|TRBD1|TRBJ1-1|TRBV6-2/TRBV6-3
TGTGCCAGCAGTTACCGGAAATTGACAGGGAATAAGGCTTTCTTT
CASSYRKLTGNKAFF